This T cell receptor (beta chain) originates from a study of molecular identifiers for immune sequencing clone quantification. This clonotype has more than one count but fewer than ten. TCRdb re-called the PCR reads through MiXCR, storing one row per CDR3 protein. The sample contains hundreds of thousands of distinct CDR3 sequences, less than 20% of which appear only once. The CDR3 loop spans 11 amino acids. Germline V gene data show CDR1 as SQVTM and CDR2 as ANQGSEA. V lost 7 bases to trimming and J lost 6 bases, with 13 bases between them. This sequence was found in a human donor in good health. Some libraries in this study had Jurkat cell RNA spiked in. The chain uses TRBV29-1 and TRBJ2-7; D may be TRBD2 (5 bases). The material sequenced was naive CD8+ T cells from blood, with Jurkat cell RNA spiked in. Stated subset: FACS-sorted CD8+CD4-CCR7+CD45RA+ naive T cells. CDR3 nucleotides: TGCAGCGCGGTAGAGGGTGGCGAGCAGTACTTC. It specifies CSAVEGGEQYF.